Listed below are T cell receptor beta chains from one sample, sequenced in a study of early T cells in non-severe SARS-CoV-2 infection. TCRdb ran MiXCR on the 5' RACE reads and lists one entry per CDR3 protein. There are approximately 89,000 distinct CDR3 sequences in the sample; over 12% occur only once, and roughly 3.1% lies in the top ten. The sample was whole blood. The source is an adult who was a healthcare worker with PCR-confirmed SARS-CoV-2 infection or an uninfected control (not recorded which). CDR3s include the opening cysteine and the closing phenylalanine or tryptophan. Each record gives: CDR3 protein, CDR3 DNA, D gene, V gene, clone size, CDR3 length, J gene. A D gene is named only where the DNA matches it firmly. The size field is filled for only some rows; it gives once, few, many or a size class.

CAISPRVSDEQYF	TGTGCCATCAGTCCCAGGGTTTCGGACGAGCAGTACTTC	.	TRBV10-3	many	13	TRBJ2-7
CASSSNLVGPTDTQYF	TGTGCCAGCTCCTCCAATCTAGTGGGCCCCACAGATACGCAGTATTTT	.	TRBV12-3/TRBV12-4	few	16	TRBJ2-3
CASSQPQTAGRTDTQYF	TGTGCCAGCAGCCAACCCCAGACAGCGGGGAGAACAGATACGCAGTATTTT	TRBD2	TRBV3-1	many	17	TRBJ2-3
CASNEPPAADTQYF	TGTGCCAGCAACGAACCACCAGCGGCAGATACGCAGTATTTT	.	TRBV7-2	many	14	TRBJ2-3
CASSVNPGQYYGYTF	TGTGCCAGCAGCGTGAACCCGGGACAGTACTATGGCTACACCTTC	TRBD1	TRBV5-5	.	15	TRBJ1-2
CASRPGLADNEQFF	TGTGCCAGCAGACCGGGACTAGCGGACAATGAGCAGTTCTTC	TRBD2	TRBV2	many	14	TRBJ2-1
CASSPFRWGTYQETQYF	TGTGCCAGCAGTCCATTCCGGTGGGGGACGTACCAAGAGACCCAGTACTTC	.	TRBV27	.	17	TRBJ2-5
CASAAKIFGQGGEKLFF	TGTGCCAGCGCGGCGAAAATTTTTGGACAGGGAGGTGAAAAACTGTTTTTT	TRBD1	TRBV6-2/TRBV6-3	few	17	TRBJ1-4
CASSLDVSGANVLTF	TGTGCCAGCAGCTTAGACGTCTCTGGGGCCAACGTCCTGACTTTC	.	TRBV7-3	few	15	TRBJ2-6
CAISDRGSGNTIYF	TGTGCCATCAGTGACAGGGGGTCTGGAAACACCATATATTTT	TRBD1	TRBV10-3	few	14	TRBJ1-3
CASSSKRQPQHF	TGTGCCAGCAGCTCCAAAAGGCAGCCCCAGCATTTT	.	TRBV7-3	.	12	TRBJ1-5
CASSLPETNTEAFF	TGTGCCAGCAGCTTACCAGAAACGAACACTGAAGCTTTCTTT	.	TRBV7-3	many	14	TRBJ1-1
CASISRDDGYTF	TGCGCCAGCATAAGCAGGGATGATGGCTACACCTTC	.	TRBV10-2	.	12	TRBJ1-2
CASSFRPGQGKGTGELFF	TGTGCCAGCAGTTTTCGTCCGGGACAGGGGAAGGGGACCGGGGAGCTGTTTTTT	TRBD1	TRBV27	few	18	TRBJ2-2
CASSLSGLAGVREQYF	TGTGCCAGCAGCTTGTCCGGACTAGCGGGAGTTCGCGAGCAGTACTTC	TRBD2	TRBV5-4	many	16	TRBJ2-7
CASSQTKISAWTGTDTQYF	TGTGCCAGCAGCCAGACCAAAATCTCAGCATGGACCGGCACAGATACGCAGTATTTT	.	TRBV4-2	.	19	TRBJ2-3
CASSNRAPTDTQYF	TGTGCCAGTAGTAACAGGGCCCCCACAGATACGCAGTATTTT	.	TRBV19	many	14	TRBJ2-3
CSVVVGVGQPQHF	TGCAGCGTTGTTGTGGGGGTCGGGCAGCCCCAGCATTTT	.	TRBV29-1	many	13	TRBJ1-5
CAIRGLAPDTQYF	TGTGCCATCAGAGGACTAGCCCCAGATACGCAGTATTTT	TRBD2	TRBV10-3	few	13	TRBJ2-3
CASSYSTASGYYEQYF	TGTGCCAGCAGTTACTCGACGGCTAGCGGTTACTACGAGCAGTACTTC	TRBD2	TRBV6-5	.	16	TRBJ2-7
CASSLRTAGILTGTDTQYF	TGTGCCAGCAGCTTACGGACAGCTGGAATCCTAACGGGCACAGATACGCAGTATTTT	.	TRBV7-8	.	19	TRBJ2-3
CASSLTGRTEAFF	TGTGCCAGCAGCTTAACAGGGAGGACTGAAGCTTTCTTT	.	TRBV7-2	.	13	TRBJ1-1
CSAPKGGLSYEQYF	TGCAGTGCCCCCAAAGGGGGCCTTTCCTACGAGCAGTACTTC	TRBD1	TRBV20-1	.	14	TRBJ2-7
CASSLSLAGREQYF	TGTGCCAGCAGTTTATCGCTAGCGGGGCGCGAGCAGTACTTC	TRBD2	TRBV28	few	14	TRBJ2-7
CASSEPQRVTYEQYF	TGTGCCAGCAGTGAACCCCAGAGGGTGACCTACGAGCAGTACTTC	.	TRBV6-1	many	15	TRBJ2-7
CASSPRRQKVETQYF	TGTGCCAGCAGCCCCCGGAGGCAGAAGGTGGAGACCCAGTACTTC	.	TRBV14	.	15	TRBJ2-5
CASRPDRSYNEQFF	TGCGCCAGCAGACCTGACAGGTCCTACAATGAGCAGTTCTTC	.	TRBV5-1	.	14	TRBJ2-1
CASSPAVSTDTQYF	TGTGCCAGCAGCCCGGCGGTTAGCACAGATACGCAGTATTTT	.	TRBV5-5	few	14	TRBJ2-3
CASSPLLGDTDTQYF	TGTGCCAGCAGTCCCCTACTGGGGGACACAGATACGCAGTATTTT	.	TRBV27	.	15	TRBJ2-3
CSVGTVSNQPQHF	TGCAGTGTCGGGACGGTTAGCAATCAGCCCCAGCATTTT	.	TRBV20-1	.	13	TRBJ1-5
CASSTPGQEHYGYTF	TGTGCCAGCAGCACCCCCGGACAGGAGCACTATGGCTACACCTTC	TRBD1	TRBV11-2	.	15	TRBJ1-2
CASSPNSTYEQYF	TGTGCCAGCAGCCCCAACTCTACCTACGAGCAGTACTTC	.	TRBV12-3/TRBV12-4	few	13	TRBJ2-7
CASSPSPPGPAPTYEQYF	TGTGCCAGCTCACCAAGTCCCCCAGGTCCGGCACCTACCTACGAGCAGTACTTC	.	TRBV18	.	18	TRBJ2-7
CASSPRGGWNTEAFF	TGTGCCAGCAGCCCAAGGGGGGGCTGGAACACTGAAGCTTTCTTT	.	TRBV7-9	few	15	TRBJ1-1
CASSDGETNEKLFF	TGTGCCAGCAGTGACGGGGAAACTAATGAAAAACTGTTTTTT	.	TRBV2	once	14	TRBJ1-4
CASSLEGQTSNQPQHF	TGTGCCAGCAGCTTAGAGGGCCAGACCAGCAATCAGCCCCAGCATTTT	.	TRBV7-8	.	16	TRBJ1-5